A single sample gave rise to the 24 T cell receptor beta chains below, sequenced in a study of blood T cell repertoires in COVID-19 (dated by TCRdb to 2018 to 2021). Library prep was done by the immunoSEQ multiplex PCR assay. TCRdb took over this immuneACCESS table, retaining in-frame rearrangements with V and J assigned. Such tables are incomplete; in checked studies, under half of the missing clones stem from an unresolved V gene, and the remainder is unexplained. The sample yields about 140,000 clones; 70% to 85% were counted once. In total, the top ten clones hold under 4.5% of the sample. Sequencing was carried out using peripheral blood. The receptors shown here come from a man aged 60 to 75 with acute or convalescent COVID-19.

CDR3 sequence reads: CASSLEAGAGNEQFF. CDR3 sequence (DNA): TGTGCCAGCAGCTTGGAAGCGGGAGCGGGCAATGAGCAGTTCTTC. The chain is built from TRBV5-4 and TRBJ2-1, with TRBD2 matching over 8 bases. V lost 0 bases and J lost 6; bases outside the gene matches: 5. Germline V gene sequence: CDR1 SGHNT, CDR2 YYREEE (reference sequence). The CDR3 runs to 15 residues.

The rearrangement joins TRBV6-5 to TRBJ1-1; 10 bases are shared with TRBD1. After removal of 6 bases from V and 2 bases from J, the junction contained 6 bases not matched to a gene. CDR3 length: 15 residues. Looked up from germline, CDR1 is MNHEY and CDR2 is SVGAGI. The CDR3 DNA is TGTGCCAGCAGATCGCTGACAGGGGGCAACACTGAAGCTTTCTTT. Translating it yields CASRSLTGGNTEAFF.

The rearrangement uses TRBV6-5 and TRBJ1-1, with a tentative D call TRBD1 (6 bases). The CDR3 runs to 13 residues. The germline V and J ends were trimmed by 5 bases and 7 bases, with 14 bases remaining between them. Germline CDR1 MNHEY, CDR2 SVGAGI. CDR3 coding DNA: TGTGCCAGCAGTCAACCGGGGGGCCGTGAAGCTTTCTTT. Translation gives CASSQPGGREAFF.

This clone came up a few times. The CDR3 DNA reads as TGTGCCAGCAGCATCAGGACAATTGCGAACACCGGGGAGCTGTTTTTT. The encoded protein is CASSIRTIANTGELFF. The gene calls are TRBV7-8 and TRBJ2-2; tentative D call: TRBD1 (5 bases). CDR1 SGHVS and CDR2 FQNEAQ come from the germline V gene. The V end lost 5 bases, the J end lost 0 bases, and 13 bases lay between the germline ends. This CDR3 spans 16 amino acids.

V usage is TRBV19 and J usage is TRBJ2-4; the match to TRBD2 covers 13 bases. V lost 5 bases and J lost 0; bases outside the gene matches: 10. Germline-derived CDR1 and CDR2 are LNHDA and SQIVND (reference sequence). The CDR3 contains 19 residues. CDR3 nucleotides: TGTGCCAGTAGTGTACGACTAGCGGGAGGCGTAAAAGCCAAAAACATTCAGTACTTC. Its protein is CASSVRLAGGVKAKNIQYF.

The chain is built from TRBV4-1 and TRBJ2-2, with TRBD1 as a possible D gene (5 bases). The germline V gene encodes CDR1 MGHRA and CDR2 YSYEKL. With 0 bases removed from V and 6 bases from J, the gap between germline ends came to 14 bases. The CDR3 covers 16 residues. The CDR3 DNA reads TGCGCCAGCAGCCAAGAGTCAGGGCTTGGTCCCGGGGAGCTGTTTTTT. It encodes CASSQESGLGPGELFF.

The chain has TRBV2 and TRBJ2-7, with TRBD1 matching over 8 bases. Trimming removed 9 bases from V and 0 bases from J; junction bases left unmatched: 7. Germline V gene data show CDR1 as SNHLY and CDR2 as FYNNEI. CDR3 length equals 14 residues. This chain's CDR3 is CASRGTGSSYEQYF. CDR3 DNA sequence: TGTGCCAGTCGAGGGACAGGATCCTCCTACGAGCAGTACTTC.

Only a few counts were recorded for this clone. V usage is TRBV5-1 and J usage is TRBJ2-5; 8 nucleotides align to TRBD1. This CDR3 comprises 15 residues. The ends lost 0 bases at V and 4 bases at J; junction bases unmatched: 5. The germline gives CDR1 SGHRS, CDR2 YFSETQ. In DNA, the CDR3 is TGCGCCAGCAGCTTGGGACTGCAGGGGGCAGAGACCCAGTACTTC. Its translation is CASSLGLQGAETQYF.

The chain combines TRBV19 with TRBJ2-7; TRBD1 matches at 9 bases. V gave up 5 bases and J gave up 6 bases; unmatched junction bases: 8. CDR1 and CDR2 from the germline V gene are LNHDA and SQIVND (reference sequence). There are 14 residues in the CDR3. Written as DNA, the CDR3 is TGTGCCAGTAGTCCACAGGGGGCCGGGGGCGAGCAGTACTTC. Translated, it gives CASSPQGAGGEQYF.

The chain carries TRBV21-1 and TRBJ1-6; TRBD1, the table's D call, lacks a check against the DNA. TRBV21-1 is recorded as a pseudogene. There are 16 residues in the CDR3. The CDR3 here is CASRGGAGQKNSPLHF. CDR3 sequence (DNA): TGTGCCAGCAGGGGTGGGGCCGGACAGAAAAATTCACCCCTCCACTTT.

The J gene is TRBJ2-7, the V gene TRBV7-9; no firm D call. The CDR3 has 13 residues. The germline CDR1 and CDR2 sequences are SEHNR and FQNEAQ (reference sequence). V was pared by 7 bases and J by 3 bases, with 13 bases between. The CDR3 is CASTAGSYYEQYF. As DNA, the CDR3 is TGTGCCAGCACTGCAGGTTCATACTACGAGCAGTACTTC.

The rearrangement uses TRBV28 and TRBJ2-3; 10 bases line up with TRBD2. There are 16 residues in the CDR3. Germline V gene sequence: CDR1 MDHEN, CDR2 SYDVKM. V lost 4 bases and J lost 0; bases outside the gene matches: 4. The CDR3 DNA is TGTGCCAGCAGTTCGCCTAGCGGGGGAAGCACAGATACGCAGTATTTT. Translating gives CASSSPSGGSTDTQYF.

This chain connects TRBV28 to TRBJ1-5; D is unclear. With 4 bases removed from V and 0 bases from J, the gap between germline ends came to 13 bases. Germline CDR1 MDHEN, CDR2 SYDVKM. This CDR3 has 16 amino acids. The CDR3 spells CASSSRGGSSNQPQHF. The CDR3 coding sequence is TGTGCCAGCAGTTCGCGGGGAGGGAGTAGCAATCAGCCCCAGCATTTT.

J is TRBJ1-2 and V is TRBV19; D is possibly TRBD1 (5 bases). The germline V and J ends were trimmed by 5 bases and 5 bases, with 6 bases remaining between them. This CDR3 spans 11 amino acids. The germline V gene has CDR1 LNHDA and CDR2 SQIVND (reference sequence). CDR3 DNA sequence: TGTGCCAGTAGTCCAGGGTATGGCTACACCTTC. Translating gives CASSPGYGYTF.

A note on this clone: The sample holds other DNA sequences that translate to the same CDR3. The CDR3: CASSLTGSYEQYF. Written as DNA, the CDR3 is TGCGCCAGCAGCTTAACAGGGAGCTACGAGCAGTACTTC. V and J are TRBV5-1 and TRBJ2-7; D is perhaps TRBD1 (6 bases). Trimming pared 2 bases from V and 3 bases from J, leaving 9 bases between. This CDR3 has 13 residues. The germline gives CDR1 SGHRS, CDR2 YFSETQ.

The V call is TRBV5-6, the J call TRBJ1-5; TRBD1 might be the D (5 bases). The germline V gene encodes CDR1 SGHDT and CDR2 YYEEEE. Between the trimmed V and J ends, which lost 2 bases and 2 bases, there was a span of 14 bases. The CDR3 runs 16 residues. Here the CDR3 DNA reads TGTGCCAGCAGCTTCGAAGGGCAGGGCCGCAATCAGCCCCAGCATTTT. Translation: CASSFEGQGRNQPQHF. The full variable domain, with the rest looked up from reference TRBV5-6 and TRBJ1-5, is DAGVTQSPTHLIKTRGQQVTLRCSPKSGHDTVSWYQQALGQGPQFIFQYYEEEERQRGNFPDRFSGHQFPNYSSELNVNALLLGDSALYLCASSFEGQGRNQPQHFGDGTRLSIL.

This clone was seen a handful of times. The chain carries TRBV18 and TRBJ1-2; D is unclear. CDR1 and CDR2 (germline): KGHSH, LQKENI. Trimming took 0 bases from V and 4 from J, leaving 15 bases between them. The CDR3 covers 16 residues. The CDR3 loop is CASSPPNAADFYGYTF. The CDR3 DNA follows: TGTGCCAGCTCACCACCTAACGCGGCTGACTTCTATGGCTACACCTTC.

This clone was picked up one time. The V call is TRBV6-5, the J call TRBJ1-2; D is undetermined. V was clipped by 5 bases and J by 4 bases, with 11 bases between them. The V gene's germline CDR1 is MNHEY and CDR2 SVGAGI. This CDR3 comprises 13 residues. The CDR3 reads CASSTTGAYGYTF. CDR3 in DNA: TGTGCCAGCAGTACGACTGGTGCCTATGGCTACACCTTC.

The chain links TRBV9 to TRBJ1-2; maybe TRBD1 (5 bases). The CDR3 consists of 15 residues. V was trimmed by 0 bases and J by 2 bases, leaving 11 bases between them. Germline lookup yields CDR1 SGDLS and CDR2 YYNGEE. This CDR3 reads CASSVAGKANYGYTF. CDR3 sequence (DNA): TGTGCCAGCAGCGTAGCAGGGAAGGCAAACTATGGCTACACCTTC.

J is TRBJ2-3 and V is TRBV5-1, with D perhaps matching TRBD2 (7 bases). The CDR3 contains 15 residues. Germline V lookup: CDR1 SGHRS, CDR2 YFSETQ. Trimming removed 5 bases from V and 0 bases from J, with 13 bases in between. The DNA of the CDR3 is TGCGCCAGCAGTCTGGGAGGGGGGAGCACAGATACGCAGTATTTT. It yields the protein CASSLGGGSTDTQYF.

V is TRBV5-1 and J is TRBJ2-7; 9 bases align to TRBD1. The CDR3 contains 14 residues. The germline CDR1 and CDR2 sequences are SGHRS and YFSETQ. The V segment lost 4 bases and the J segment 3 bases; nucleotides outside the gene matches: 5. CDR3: CASSPGTGIYEQYF. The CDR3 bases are TGCGCCAGCAGCCCCGGGACAGGGATCTACGAGCAGTACTTC.

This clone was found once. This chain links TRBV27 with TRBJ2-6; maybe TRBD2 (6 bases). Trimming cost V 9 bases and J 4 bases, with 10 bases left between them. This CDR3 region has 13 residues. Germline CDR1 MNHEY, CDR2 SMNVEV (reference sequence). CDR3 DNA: TGTGCCAGTCGGGGGACCGGGGCCAACGTCCTGACTTTC. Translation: CASRGTGANVLTF.

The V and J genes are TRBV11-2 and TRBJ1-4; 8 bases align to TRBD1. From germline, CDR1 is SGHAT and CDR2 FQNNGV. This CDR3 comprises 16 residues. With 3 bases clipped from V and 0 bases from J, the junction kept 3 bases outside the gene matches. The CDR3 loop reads CASSLVQGATNEKLFF. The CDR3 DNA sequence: TGTGCCAGCAGCTTGGTACAGGGGGCAACTAATGAAAAACTGTTTTTT.

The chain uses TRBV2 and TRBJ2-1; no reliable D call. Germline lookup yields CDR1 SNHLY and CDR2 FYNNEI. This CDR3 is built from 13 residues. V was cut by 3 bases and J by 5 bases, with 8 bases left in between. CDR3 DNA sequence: TGTGCCAGCAGTGACGAGGTGAACAATGAGCAGTTCTTC. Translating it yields CASSDEVNNEQFF.